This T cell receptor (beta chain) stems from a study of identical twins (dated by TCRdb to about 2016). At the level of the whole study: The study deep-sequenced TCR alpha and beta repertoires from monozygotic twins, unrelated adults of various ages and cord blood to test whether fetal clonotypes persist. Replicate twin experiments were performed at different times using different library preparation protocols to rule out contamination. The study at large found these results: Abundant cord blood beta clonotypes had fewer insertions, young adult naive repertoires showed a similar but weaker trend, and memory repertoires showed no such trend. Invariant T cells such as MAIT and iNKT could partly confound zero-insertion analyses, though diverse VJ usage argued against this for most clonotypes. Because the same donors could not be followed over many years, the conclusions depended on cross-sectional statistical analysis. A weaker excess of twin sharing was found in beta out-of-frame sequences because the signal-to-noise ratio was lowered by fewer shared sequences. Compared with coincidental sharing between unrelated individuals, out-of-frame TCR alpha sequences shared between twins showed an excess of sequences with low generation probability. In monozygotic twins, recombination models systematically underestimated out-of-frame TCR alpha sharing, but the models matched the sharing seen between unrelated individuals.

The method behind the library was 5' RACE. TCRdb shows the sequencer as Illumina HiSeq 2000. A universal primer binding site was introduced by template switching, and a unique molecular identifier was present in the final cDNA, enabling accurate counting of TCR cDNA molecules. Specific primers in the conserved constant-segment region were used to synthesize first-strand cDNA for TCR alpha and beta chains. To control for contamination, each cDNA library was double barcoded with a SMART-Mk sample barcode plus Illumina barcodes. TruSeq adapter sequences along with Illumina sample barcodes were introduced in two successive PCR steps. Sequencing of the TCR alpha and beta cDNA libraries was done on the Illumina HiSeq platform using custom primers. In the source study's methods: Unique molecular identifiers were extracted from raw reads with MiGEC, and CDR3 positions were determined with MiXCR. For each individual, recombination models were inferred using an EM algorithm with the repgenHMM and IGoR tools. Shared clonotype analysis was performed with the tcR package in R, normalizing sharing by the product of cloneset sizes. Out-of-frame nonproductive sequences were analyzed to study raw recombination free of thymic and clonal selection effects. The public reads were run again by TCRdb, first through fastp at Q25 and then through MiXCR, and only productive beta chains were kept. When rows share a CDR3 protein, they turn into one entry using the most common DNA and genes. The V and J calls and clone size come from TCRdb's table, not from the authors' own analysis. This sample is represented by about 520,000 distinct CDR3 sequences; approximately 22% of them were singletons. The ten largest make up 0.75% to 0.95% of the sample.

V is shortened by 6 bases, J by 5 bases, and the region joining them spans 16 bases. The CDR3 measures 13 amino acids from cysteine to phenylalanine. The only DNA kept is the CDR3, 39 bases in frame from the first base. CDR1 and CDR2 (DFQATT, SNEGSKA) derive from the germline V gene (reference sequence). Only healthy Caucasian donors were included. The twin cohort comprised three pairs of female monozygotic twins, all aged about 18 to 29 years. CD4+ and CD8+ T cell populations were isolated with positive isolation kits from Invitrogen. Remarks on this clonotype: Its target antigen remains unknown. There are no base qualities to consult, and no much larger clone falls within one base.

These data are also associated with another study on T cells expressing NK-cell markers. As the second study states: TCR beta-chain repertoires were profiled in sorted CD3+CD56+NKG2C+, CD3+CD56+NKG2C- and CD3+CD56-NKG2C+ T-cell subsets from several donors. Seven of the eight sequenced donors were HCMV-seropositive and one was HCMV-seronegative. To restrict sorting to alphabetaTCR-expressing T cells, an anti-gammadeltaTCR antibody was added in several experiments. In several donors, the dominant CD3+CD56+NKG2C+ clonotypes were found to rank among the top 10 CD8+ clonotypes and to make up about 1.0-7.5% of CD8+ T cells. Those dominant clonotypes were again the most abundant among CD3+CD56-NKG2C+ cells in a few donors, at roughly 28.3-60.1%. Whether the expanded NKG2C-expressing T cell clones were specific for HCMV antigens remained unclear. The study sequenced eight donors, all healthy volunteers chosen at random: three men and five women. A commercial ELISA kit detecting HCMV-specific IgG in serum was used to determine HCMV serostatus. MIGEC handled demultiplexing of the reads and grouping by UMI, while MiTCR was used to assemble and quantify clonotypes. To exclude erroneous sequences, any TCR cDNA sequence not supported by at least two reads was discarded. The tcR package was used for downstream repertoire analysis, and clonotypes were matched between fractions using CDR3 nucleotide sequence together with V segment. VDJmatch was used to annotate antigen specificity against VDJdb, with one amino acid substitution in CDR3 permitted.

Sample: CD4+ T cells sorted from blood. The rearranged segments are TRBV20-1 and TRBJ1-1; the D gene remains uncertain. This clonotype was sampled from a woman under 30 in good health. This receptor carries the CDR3 CSAIRMSRTEAFF. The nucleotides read TGCAGTGCCATCCGGATGTCGAGAACTGAAGCTTTCTTT.